The sequence of this T cell receptor (beta chain) was determined in a study of tumor-infiltrating lymphocytes in oesophageal squamous cell carcinoma. TCRdb independently ran MiXCR on the PCR reads; one entry per CDR3 protein. Found here are 6,500 to 8,500 distinct CDR3 sequences, more than 15% of them singletons; the top ten hold 13%. J gave up 4 bases and V 8 bases, and 5 bases lay outside the gene matches. The CDR3 has 13 residues. Material for sequencing was blood. The sequence came from a male donor with esophageal squamous cell carcinoma. The chain links TRBV12-3 or TRBV12-4 to TRBJ1-3; TRBD1 aligns across 7 bases. The CDR3 nucleotides are TGTGCCAGCTCGACAGGGACAGGAAACACCATATATTTT. Translating gives CASSTGTGNTIYF.